Given below is one TCR beta chain in context. Its target is not known. TCRB CDR3 was amplified from 2 ug genomic DNA or less. Clones were read by immunoSEQ multiplex PCR, and TCRdb kept only the in-frame ones, dropping some. The data contain under 100,000 clones, more than 75% of them seen just once; the ten biggest clones take up roughly 2.9%. This entry belongs to a study of glioma-infiltrating T cells after dendritic cell vaccination. Study at large: Patients had newly diagnosed or recurrent glioblastoma and received dendritic cell vaccines. Patients received autologous tumor lysate-pulsed dendritic cell vaccination between about 2002 and 2012. Study-level points and caveats: Complete blood and tumor specimen sets were limited to few patients.

CDR1 and CDR2 from the germline V gene are SGHAT and FQDESV (reference sequence). Losses at the gene ends were 5 bases for V and 5 bases for J; bases not matched to a gene: 7. CDR3 length: 15 residues. The TCR sequence derives from a human donor with glioblastoma. This sequence joins TRBV11-1 and TRBJ2-2; TRBD1 matches at 8 bases. This specimen was blood, taken before dendritic cell vaccination. Here the CDR3 DNA reads TGTGCCAGCAGCCATGGACAGGGAAGGACCGGGGAGCTGTTTTTT. This gives the protein CASSHGQGRTGELFF.